The 14 T cell receptor beta chains below come from one sample, sequenced in a study of T cells in Graves' hyperthyroidism and ophthalmopathy. Amplification targeted TCR beta CDR3 regions from RNA transcripts. First-round RT-PCR with HTBI primers amplified the TCR CDR3 region. Each CDR3 protein is one row after TCRdb ran MiXCR on the multiplex PCR reads. The sample lists approximately 560,000 distinct CDR3 sequences, 40% to 55% occurring once. The specimen was peripheral blood or thyroid tissue (not recorded which). Receptors were obtained from a woman younger than 30 with Graves' hyperthyroidism.

The chain couples TRBV7-9 to TRBJ2-7; weak D call: TRBD1 (6 bases). CDR1 and CDR2 from the germline V gene are SEHNR and FQNEAQ (reference sequence). The CDR3 totals 14 residues. Deletions cut 2 bases from V and 2 bases from J, with 10 bases between. The CDR3 region is CASSLSRQAYEQYF. The CDR3 DNA reads TGTGCCAGCAGCTTATCCCGACAGGCCTACGAGCAGTACTTC.

The chain is built from TRBV5-6 and TRBJ1-5; D is unresolved. Germline loops: CDR1 SGHDT, CDR2 YYEEEE. CDR3 length equals 14 residues. Trimming took 5 bases from V and 8 from J, leaving 17 bases between them. The CDR3 is CASRIKGSLKPQHF. In DNA form, the CDR3 reads TGTGCCAGCAGGATTAAGGGTTCTCTAAAGCCCCAGCATTTT.

The chain joins TRBV11-1 to TRBJ2-2, with TRBD2 identical over 7 bases. CDR1 SGHAT and CDR2 FQDESV come from the germline V gene (reference sequence). This CDR3 has 16 amino acids. The CDR3 region has the DNA TGTGCTCCCGCTGGGGGGAGGGCAAGTACGGGCGGGGAGCTGTTTTTT. It yields the protein CAPAGGRASTGGELFF.

This clonotype was detected many times. The chain carries TRBV7-8 and TRBJ1-1; D uncertain. CDR3 length: 15 amino acids. The V gene lost 5 bases and the J gene lost 1 base, with 14 bases spanning the gap. In germline, CDR1 is SGHVS, CDR2 FQNEAQ. The CDR3 sequence is CASSRREGSNTEAFF. The CDR3 region has the DNA TGTGCCAGCAGCCGGCGGGAGGGATCGAACACTGAAGCTTTCTTT.

The chain links TRBV6-5 to TRBJ1-4, with D maybe TRBD1 (5 bases). The CDR3 extends over 15 amino acids. CDR1 is MNHEY and CDR2 is SVGAGI in the germline V gene. V was shortened by 4 bases and J by 8 bases, with 17 bases between the two germline ends. In nucleotides, the CDR3 is TGTGCCAGCAGTTCGCCAGGGAGGGCCGTCGAAAAACTGTTTTTT. This codes for CASSSPGRAVEKLFF.

Only a few counts were recorded for this clonotype. The chain links TRBV20-1 to TRBJ1-1; TRBD1 might be the D (5 bases). Between the trimmed V and J ends, which lost 6 bases and 3 bases, there was a span of 14 bases. This CDR3 comprises 13 residues. Germline CDR1 is DFQATT and CDR2 is SNEGSKA (reference sequence). CDR3 sequence: CSARVRAYTEAFF. CDR3 nucleotides: TGCAGTGCCAGGGTCAGGGCTTACACTGAAGCTTTCTTT.

This clonotype was observed a few times. This rearrangement joins TRBV9 to TRBJ1-2; 7 bases align to TRBD1. The CDR3 is 17 amino acids. From germline, CDR1 is SGDLS and CDR2 YYNGEE. Trimming took 0 bases from V and 3 from J; bases not matched to a gene: 11. The CDR3 DNA reads as TGTGCCAGCAGCGTAGCCCCGGTGGAAGGGGGCGACTATGGCTACACCTTC. Its translation: CASSVAPVEGGDYGYTF.

This clonotype was observed at least ten times. The chain links TRBV24-1 to TRBJ2-7, with 7 nucleotides matching TRBD1. Germline-derived CDR1 and CDR2 are KGHDR and SFDVKD. Trimming took 4 bases from V and 5 from J; bases not matched to a gene: 7. This CDR3 has 14 amino acids. CDR3 DNA sequence: TGTGCCACCAGTGAGCCGGGGACAGCCGACGAGCAGTACTTC. It specifies CATSEPGTADEQYF.

The chain recombines TRBV7-8 with TRBJ2-2, with TRBD2 matching 7 bases. The germline gives CDR1 SGHVS, CDR2 FQNEAQ. V shed 0 bases and J 5 bases; nucleotides not matched to a gene: 6. This CDR3 has 16 residues. The CDR3 DNA sequence: TGTGCCAGCAGCTTAGCGGGAGGGCCAAGTACCGGGGAGCTGTTTTTT. This encodes CASSLAGGPSTGELFF. The full variable domain, in which reference TRBV7-8 and TRBJ2-2 provide the parts outside the CDR3, is GAGVSQSPRYKVAKRGQDVALRCDPISGHVSLFWYQQALGQGPEFLTYFQNEAQLDKSGLPSDRFFAERPEGSVSTLKIQRTQQEDSAVYLCASSLAGGPSTGELFFGEGSRLTVL.

The chain has TRBV6-5 and TRBJ2-5; D gene ambiguous. The end of the DNA fits TRBJ2-7 better, so the J call may be wrong. This CDR3 is 13 amino acids long. The germline gives CDR1 MNHEY, CDR2 SVGAGI. This CDR3 is CASSSHTDYEQYF. For the CDR3, the DNA is TGTGCCAGCAGTTCCCATACGGACTACGAGCAGTACTTC.

The chain couples TRBV19 to TRBJ1-1, with 7 bases fitting TRBD1. This CDR3 has 14 amino acids. Germline-derived CDR1 and CDR2 are LNHDA and SQIVND (reference sequence). V shed 4 bases and J 1 base; nucleotides not matched to a gene: 3. CDR3 DNA sequence: TGTGCCAGTAGTAGAGGGGGCTGGAACACTGAAGCTTTCTTT. Translating it yields CASSRGGWNTEAFF.

This clonotype showed up many times. The chain carries TRBV2 and TRBJ2-7; 12 positions agree with TRBD2. The CDR3 has 14 amino acids. Germline V gives CDR1 SNHLY, CDR2 FYNNEI. The junction had 4 bases not matched to a gene; V was cut back by 4 bases and J by 6 bases. CDR3 bases: TGTGCCAGCAGTGTCTCTAGCGGGAGGGGCGAGCAGTACTTC. Protein product: CASSVSSGRGEQYF. Full variable domain (remainder filled in from reference TRBV2 and TRBJ2-7): EPEVTQTPSHQVTQMGQEVILRCVPISNHLYFYWYRQILGQKVEFLVSFYNNEISEKSEIFDDQFSVERPDGSNFTLKIRSTKLEDSAMYFCASSVSSGRGEQYFGPGTRLTVT.

The rearrangement links TRBV2 to TRBJ2-2, with a possible D match to TRBD2 (6 bases). Trimming stripped 6 bases from V and 1 base from J, with 18 bases between. The CDR3 is 17 amino acids. CDR1 SNHLY and CDR2 FYNNEI come from the germline V gene. CDR3 region: CASSVEEGQKNTGELFF. The CDR3 DNA is TGTGCCAGCAGCGTTGAGGAGGGCCAAAAGAACACCGGGGAGCTGTTTTTT.

This clonotype was seen just once. This chain uses TRBV20-1 with TRBJ2-7; no firm D call. V dropped 3 bases and J dropped 7 bases, with 16 bases sitting between them. CDR3 length: 13 amino acids. Germline V gene data show CDR1 as DFQATT and CDR2 as SNEGSKA (reference sequence). The CDR3 region is CSARMNSGNEQYF. In DNA, the CDR3 is TGCAGTGCTAGGATGAATAGTGGCAATGAGCAGTACTTC.